The 27 T cell receptor beta chains below all came from one sample that was sequenced in a study of Tregs in tolerant kidney transplant recipients. Mixed chimerism was transient after nonmyeloablative marrow transplants from related graft donors. Sequenced by immunoSEQ multiplex PCR; TCRdb stores in-frame clones only, minus some. Of under 90,000 clones listed, 75% to 95% are singletons. The specimen comprised CD4+ T cells from blood (PBMCs), sampled 24 months after the transplant. The source is a human patient who received a combined kidney and bone marrow transplant. Some T cells may be the graft donor's.

This chain connects TRBV28 to TRBJ1-1; possible D gene TRBD1, 5 bases. V was pared by 5 bases and J by 4 bases, with 17 bases between. This CDR3 region has 15 residues. Germline V gene lookup returns CDR1 MDHEN and CDR2 SYDVKM. This CDR3 reads CASSKPGDPTTEAFF. CDR3 coding DNA: TGTGCCAGCAGTAAACCGGGGGACCCAACCACTGAAGCTTTCTTT.

The V call is TRBV7-2, the J call TRBJ1-1, with D maybe TRBD1 (5 bases). V was clipped by 2 bases and J by 3 bases, with 7 bases between them. The CDR3 is made up of 13 amino acids. Germline V gene lookup returns CDR1 SGHTA and CDR2 FQGNSA. The CDR3 DNA sequence: TGTGCCAGCAGCTTATTCAGGGACACTGAAGCTTTCTTT. Amino acid sequence: CASSLFRDTEAFF.

The CDR3 loop is CATQFDRYQETQYF. The CDR3 coding sequence is TGTGCCACCCAATTCGACAGGTACCAAGAGACCCAGTACTTC. The chain carries TRBV27 and TRBJ2-5; a possible D gene is TRBD1 (6 bases). CDR1 MNHEY and CDR2 SMNVEV come from the germline V gene (reference sequence). There are 14 residues in the CDR3. Trimming removed 10 bases at V and 0 bases at J, with 15 bases between.

This clone was observed a single time. The CDR3 reads CASSAEGQLSYNEQFF. The CDR3 DNA reads TGCGCCAGCAGCGCCGAGGGACAGCTATCCTACAATGAGCAGTTCTTC. The chain has TRBV5-1 and TRBJ2-1, with 7 bases lining up with TRBD1. CDR3 size: 16 residues. Germline V gives CDR1 SGHRS, CDR2 YFSETQ. The V gene end was trimmed by 4 bases and the J gene end by 1 base; junction bases not matched to a gene: 8.

The CDR3 nucleotides read TGTGCCAGCAGTTACGCTGGCAGGCAAGAGACCCAGTACTTC. Translated, it gives CASSYAGRQETQYF. The chain links TRBV6-5 to TRBJ2-5; D remains ambiguous. CDR3 length: 14 residues. V lost 2 bases and J 2 bases, leaving 9 bases between the germline ends. Germline lookup yields CDR1 MNHEY and CDR2 SVGAGI.

This clone was counted a single time. The J gene is TRBJ1-1, the V gene TRBV19, with D maybe TRBD1 (6 bases). The CDR3 extends over 15 amino acids. V was shortened by 7 bases and J by 1 base, with 16 bases between the two germline ends. Germline CDR1 reads LNHDA; CDR2 reads SQIVND (reference sequence). The CDR3 nucleotides read TGTGCCAGTAATATGGAGCCAGGGGCGAACACTGAAGCTTTCTTT. This sequence encodes CASNMEPGANTEAFF.

The chain has TRBV12-2 and TRBJ2-7; the table's D call, TRBD1, was not checked against the DNA. TRBV12-2 is a pseudogene locus. The CDR3 runs to 16 residues. The CDR3 nucleotides read TGTGCAAGTCGCTTAGACGTACAGGGGGGCTCCTACGAGCAGTACTTC. Translating it yields CASRLDVQGGSYEQYF.

Comments on this clone: This same CDR3 is encoded by further DNA sequences in the sample. The V and J genes are TRBV7-9 and TRBJ2-2; D not certain. Germline V gives CDR1 SEHNR, CDR2 FQNEAQ (reference sequence). V was pared by 5 bases and J by 4 bases, with 2 bases between. This CDR3 region has 11 residues. In nucleotides, the CDR3 is TGTGCCAGCAGCCTCACCGGGGAGCTGTTTTTT. It codes for CASSLTGELFF.

For the CDR3, the DNA is TGCGCCAGCAGCCGAGGACTACTTCCCTATACTAGCACAGATACGCAGTATTTT. Translation gives CASSRGLLPYTSTDTQYF. The chain is built from TRBV5-1 and TRBJ2-3; tentatively, D is TRBD2 (6 bases). Trimming cost V 4 bases and J 0 bases, with 21 bases left between them. Germline CDR1 is SGHRS and CDR2 is YFSETQ. The CDR3 is 18 amino acids.

This chain connects TRBV28 to TRBJ1-1, with TRBD1 matching over 8 bases. Germline V gives CDR1 MDHEN, CDR2 SYDVKM. The CDR3 sequence is 12 residues long. The trim removed 4 bases at V and 11 bases at J, leaving 6 bases unmatched. CDR3 sequence (DNA): TGTGCCAGCAGTTATGGACAGGGTCTCGCTTTCTTT. This encodes CASSYGQGLAFF.

V gene TRBV20-1 combines with J gene TRBJ2-7; D not certain. Trimming shortened V by 6 bases and J by 1 base, and 4 bases separated the two germline ends. The CDR3 length is 10 residues. The germline V gene encodes CDR1 DFQATT and CDR2 SNEGSKA (reference sequence). The CDR3 loop is CSAKSYEQYF. CDR3 in DNA: TGCAGTGCCAAATCCTACGAGCAGTACTTC.

J is TRBJ2-1 and V is TRBV16, with 15 bases lining up with TRBD2. Per germline, CDR1 KGHSY and CDR2 FQNENV. The CDR3 loop spans 20 amino acids. V was pared by 4 bases and J by 0 bases, with 10 bases of the junction left unmatched. The CDR3 loop reads CASSLYRGLAGGRSYNEQFF. The CDR3 DNA follows: TGTGCCAGCAGCCTCTACAGGGGACTAGCGGGGGGCCGCTCCTACAATGAGCAGTTCTTC.

This clone appeared once. This chain connects TRBV6-5 to TRBJ2-1, with a weak D call TRBD1 (7 bases). CDR1 and CDR2 from the germline V gene are MNHEY and SVGAGI. The CDR3 has 15 residues. Trimming left V 2 bases short and J 4 bases short, with 12 bases between. CDR3 DNA: TGTGCCAGCAGTTACGACAGGGAGGTTTACAATGAGCAGTTCTTC. It is translated as CASSYDREVYNEQFF.

Remarks on this clone: This sample also contains other DNA sequences that code for the same CDR3. The gene calls are TRBV4-3 and TRBJ1-6, with a possible D match to TRBD1 (6 bases). Germline lookup yields CDR1 LGHNA and CDR2 YSLEER. The CDR3 is made up of 17 amino acids. Trimming took 0 bases from V and 4 from J, leaving 13 bases between them. The DNA of the CDR3 is TGCGCCAGCAGCCAAGAGGGGGGGGCAGTTTATAATTCACCCCTCCACTTT. Translation gives CASSQEGGAVYNSPLHF.

On this clone: This sample also contains other DNA sequences that code for the same CDR3. The genes are TRBV5-1 and TRBJ1-6; 7 positions agree with TRBD1. From germline, CDR1 is SGHRS and CDR2 YFSETQ. This CDR3 is 15 amino acids long. With V trimmed by 1 base and J by 5 bases, 3 bases remained unmatched. The CDR3 nucleotides read TGCGCCAGCAGCTTGTTGGGACAGAATAATTCACCCCTCCACTTT. Translated, it gives CASSLLGQNNSPLHF.

The chain employs TRBV19 and TRBJ1-6; D possibly corresponds to TRBD1 (5 bases). Germline V gives CDR1 LNHDA, CDR2 SQIVND (reference sequence). CDR3 length: 15 residues. V was clipped by 6 bases and J by 7 bases, with 16 bases between them. As DNA, the CDR3 is TGTGCCAGTAGCTTGAGACAGACCGAGAATTCACCCCTCCACTTT. Protein sequence: CASSLRQTENSPLHF. Full variable domain (outside the CDR3, taken from reference TRBV19 and TRBJ1-6): DGGITQSPKYLFRKEGQNVTLSCEQNLNHDAMYWYRQDPGQGLRLIYYSQIVNDFQKGDIAEGYSVSREKKESFPLTVTSAQKNPTAFYLCASSLRQTENSPLHFGNGTRLTVT.

The V call is TRBV6-1, the J call TRBJ2-3; 9 bases agree with TRBD2. The CDR3 spans 16 residues. The germline V gene encodes CDR1 MNHNS and CDR2 SASEGT. V was clipped by 4 bases and J by 6 bases; unmatched bases: 11. The CDR3 loop reads CASSARLAGFRDTQYF. CDR3 coding DNA: TGTGCCAGCAGTGCCCGTCTAGCGGGGTTCAGGGATACGCAGTATTTT.

The rearrangement uses TRBV2 and TRBJ1-2; D possibly corresponds to TRBD1 (6 bases). The CDR3 is 15 residues long. In germline, CDR1 is SNHLY, CDR2 FYNNEI. Trimming removed 7 bases from V and 2 bases from J, with 17 bases in between. In DNA, the CDR3 is TGTGCCAGCACCGAATTGGTCACAGGGAACTATGGCTACACCTTC. This encodes CASTELVTGNYGYTF.

The chain combines TRBV6-7 with TRBJ2-7; possible D gene TRBD2, 7 bases. TRBV6-7 is annotated as an ORF whose role is uncertain. The CDR3 is made up of 21 amino acids. V gave up 6 bases and J gave up 4 bases, with 37 bases separating them. CDR3 amino acids: CASSFSAFGGPRCKQRYEQYF. Written as DNA, the CDR3 is TGTGCCAGCAGCTTTAGCGCGTTCGGGGGGCCGCGCTGCAAACAAAGATACGAGCAGTACTTC.

The chain joins TRBV5-1 to TRBJ2-1; TRBD1 agrees at 9 bases. The CDR3 is made up of 17 amino acids. J lost 4 bases, V lost 0 bases, and 8 bases had no gene match. Germline assignment: CDR1 SGHRS and CDR2 YFSETQ. The CDR3 DNA sequence: TGCGCCAGCAGCTTGGCCTCAAGACAGGGGGGATACAATGAGCAGTTCTTC. Its protein is CASSLASRQGGYNEQFF.

The chain carries TRBV7-7 and TRBJ2-5; no clear D. Germline V CDR1 and CDR2: SSHAT, FNYEAQ (reference sequence). This CDR3 region has 12 residues. V was clipped by 1 base and J by 4 bases, with 4 bases between them. CDR3 nucleotide sequence: TGTGCCAGCAGCTTAGATCGAGAGACCCAGTACTTC. Its translation: CASSLDRETQYF.

The CDR3 reads CASRGLAGNSGANVLTF. The CDR3 DNA follows: TGTGCCAGCCGTGGGCTAGCGGGAAACTCTGGGGCCAACGTCCTGACTTTC. The genes are TRBV11-2 and TRBJ2-6, with 9 bases lining up with TRBD2. V was clipped by 8 bases and J by 0 bases; unmatched bases: 8. CDR1 and CDR2 (germline): SGHAT, FQNNGV. This CDR3 contains 17 residues.

The rearrangement uses TRBV7-6 and TRBJ2-3; 8 bases map to TRBD2. CDR3 length: 16 residues. With V trimmed by 5 bases and J by 7 bases, 14 bases remained unmatched. The germline V gene has CDR1 SGHVS and CDR2 FNYEAQ. CDR3 nucleotides: TGTGCCAGCAGCGGCGGAAGCGGGGGCGCCGCTTATACGCAGTATTTT. Amino acids: CASSGGSGGAAYTQYF.

The sample holds one count of this clone. The chain recombines TRBV5-5 with TRBJ2-7, with D perhaps TRBD2 (6 bases). Germline CDR1 reads SGHKS; CDR2 reads YYEKEE (reference sequence). V lost 4 bases and J lost 2, with 19 bases in between. The CDR3 spans 16 residues. The CDR3 DNA sequence: TGTGCCAGCAGCCCTCGGGACTTTTCCGCCCCCTACGAGCAGTACTTC. Its protein product is CASSPRDFSAPYEQYF.

The gene calls are TRBV5-6 and TRBJ2-1; a possible D gene is TRBD2 (5 bases). Trimming removed 1 base from V and 4 bases from J, with 9 bases in between. The CDR3 is 14 amino acids. Germline CDR1 reads SGHDT; CDR2 reads YYEEEE. As DNA, the CDR3 is TGTGCCAGCAGCTTGATCGGGGAGTACAATGAGCAGTTCTTC. Its protein is CASSLIGEYNEQFF.

This rearrangement joins TRBV7-9 to TRBJ2-4, with 8 bases that match TRBD1. Unmatched junction bases numbered 15, after V lost 5 bases and J lost 3 bases. CDR1 and CDR2 from the germline V gene are SEHNR and FQNEAQ (reference sequence). The CDR3 is 18 amino acids. CDR3 in amino acids: CASSRDLGTGHNKNIQYF. As DNA, the CDR3 is TGTGCCAGCAGCCGTGATCTGGGGACAGGACATAACAAAAACATTCAGTACTTC.

The chain has TRBV11-3 and TRBJ2-7, with 12 bases identical to TRBD2. This CDR3 comprises 15 residues. Germline values: CDR1 SGHNT, CDR2 YENEEA. The J segment lost 4 bases and the V segment lost 5 bases, leaving 6 bases of the junction unmatched. CDR3 bases: TGTGCCAGCAGCGCACTAGCGGGAGGAAGGTACGAGCAGTACTTC. Protein sequence: CASSALAGGRYEQYF.